The next 14 T cell receptor beta chains were all read from a single sample in a study of blood T cell repertoires in COVID-19. Profiling relied on immunoSEQ multiplex PCR, and the TCRdb table lists in-frame clones only, not all of them. Counted here are about 320,000 clones, 89% occurring once; the ten biggest clones make up approximately 4.7%. The sequenced sample was PBMCs or T cells enriched from blood (not recorded which). These receptors all stem from a man aged 55 to 70 who had recovered from COVID-19.

The gene calls are TRBV7-2 and TRBJ1-2; 7 positions agree with TRBD1. The length of the CDR3 is 15 residues. V was clipped by 5 bases and J by 4 bases; unmatched bases: 10. Germline loops: CDR1 SGHTA, CDR2 FQGNSA. The CDR3 is CASSPDREVTYGYTF. CDR3 DNA sequence: TGTGCCAGCAGCCCAGACAGGGAGGTCACCTATGGCTACACCTTC.

The chain recombines TRBV12-3 or TRBV12-4 with TRBJ1-1; D unresolved. V was pared by 2 bases and J by 11 bases, with 12 bases between. The CDR3 sequence is 12 residues long. CDR3 nucleotide sequence: TGTGCCAGCAGTTTATCAACTGCGGCGGCTTTCTTT. It translates to CASSLSTAAAFF.

The gene calls are TRBV21-1 and TRBJ2-3; the D call in the table, TRBD2, was not verified against the DNA. TRBV21-1 is recorded as a pseudogene. This CDR3 is built from 14 residues. CDR3 loop: CASSTIPSADTQYF. The DNA of the CDR3 is TGTGCCAGCAGCACGATCCCCAGCGCAGATACGCAGTATTTT.

The CDR3 DNA reads TGCGCCAGCAGCCTAGGACCTCGGGGTAATTCACCCCTCCACTTT. The encoded protein is CASSLGPRGNSPLHF. The chain carries TRBV5-1 and TRBJ1-6, with unresolved D. Trimming removed 4 bases at V and 6 bases at J, with 14 bases between. CDR1 is SGHRS and CDR2 is YFSETQ in the germline V gene. The CDR3 is made up of 15 amino acids.

This chain uses TRBV9 with TRBJ1-1, with 9 bases lining up with TRBD1. V trimming: 3 bases; J trimming: 5 bases; junction bases outside the gene matches: 5. The CDR3 has 14 residues. Germline CDR1 and CDR2: SGDLS and YYNGEE. Here the CDR3 reads CASSDGTGRTEAFF. The CDR3, as DNA: TGTGCCAGCAGCGACGGGACAGGGAGAACTGAAGCTTTCTTT.

The chain has TRBV5-4 and TRBJ2-5, with 12 bases lining up with TRBD2. The CDR3 covers 16 residues. Germline V gene sequence: CDR1 SGHNT, CDR2 YYREEE (reference sequence). V lost 3 bases and J lost 5; bases outside the gene matches: 8. CDR3 sequence: CASSSKELAGGETQYF. DNA for the CDR3: TGTGCCAGCAGCTCGAAAGAACTAGCGGGAGGCGAGACCCAGTACTTC.

This clone was observed once. This rearrangement joins TRBV24-1 to TRBJ1-5; possibly TRBD1 for D (6 bases). V was shortened by 9 bases and J by 4 bases, with 21 bases between the two germline ends. Germline V gene lookup returns CDR1 KGHDR and CDR2 SFDVKD. The CDR3 spans 16 residues. The CDR3 DNA sequence: TGTGCCACCGCTGAATCCAGGGGATCAGGTAATCAGCCCCAGCATTTT. Protein product: CATAESRGSGNQPQHF.

This sequence joins TRBV19 and TRBJ2-2; D uncertain. CDR1 is LNHDA and CDR2 is SQIVND in the germline V gene (reference sequence). The CDR3 is made up of 12 amino acids. Trimming removed 5 bases from V and 1 base from J, with 2 bases in between. This CDR3 reads CASSQNTGELFF. The DNA of the CDR3 is TGTGCCAGTAGTCAGAACACCGGGGAGCTGTTTTTT.

The chain recombines TRBV6-5 with TRBJ2-5; D possibly corresponds to TRBD2 (5 bases). The length of the CDR3 is 14 residues. V lost 0 bases to trimming and J lost 5 bases, with 10 bases between them. CDR1 and CDR2 (germline): MNHEY, SVGAGI. CDR3 nucleotides: TGTGCCAGCAGTTACTCTCCGGACTGGGAGACCCAGTACTTC. Protein: CASSYSPDWETQYF.

The chain combines TRBV28 with TRBJ2-1; 14 bases match TRBD2. From germline, CDR1 is MDHEN and CDR2 SYDVKM. The V gene end was trimmed by 1 base and the J gene end by 6 bases; junction bases not matched to a gene: 8. The CDR3 is 18 amino acids. The CDR3 region is CASSLSGTSGSGGNEQFF. The CDR3 DNA sequence: TGTGCCAGCAGTTTATCCGGGACTAGCGGGAGTGGAGGCAATGAGCAGTTCTTC. Full variable domain (outside the CDR3, taken from reference TRBV28 and TRBJ2-1): DVKVTQSSRYLVKRTGEKVFLECVQDMDHENMFWYRQDPGLGLRLIYFSYDVKMKEKGDIPEGYSVSREKKERFSLILESASTNQTSMYLCASSLSGTSGSGGNEQFFGPGTRLTVL.

This clone was recorded only once. The chain is built from TRBV30 and TRBJ2-3, with D unresolved. Germline assignment: CDR1 GTSNPN and CDR2 SVGIG (reference sequence). This CDR3 comprises 13 residues. The V and J ends lost 2 bases and 5 bases respectively, with 11 bases between them. The CDR3 DNA follows: TGTGCCTGGAGTTCCCAATCGAGAGATACGCAGTATTTT. This encodes CAWSSQSRDTQYF.

This clone was seen more than once but under ten times. This chain connects TRBV12-3 or TRBV12-4 to TRBJ1-5; a weak D match, TRBD1 (6 bases). The V end lost 5 bases, the J end lost 6 bases, and 11 bases lay between the germline ends. The length of the CDR3 is 13 residues. DNA for the CDR3: TGTGCCAGCAGTGGCACAGGGACTCAGCCCCAGCATTTT. This encodes CASSGTGTQPQHF.

The rearrangement links TRBV4-1 to TRBJ1-4, with D unclear. Trimming left V 0 bases short and J 4 bases short, with 24 bases between. Germline CDR1 reads MGHRA; CDR2 reads YSYEKL. The CDR3 has 20 residues. CDR3: CASSQDRVEVFGGINEKLFF. The CDR3 DNA sequence: TGCGCCAGCAGCCAAGATCGTGTCGAGGTCTTCGGAGGGATTAATGAAAAACTGTTTTTT.

The rearrangement uses TRBV19 and TRBJ2-2, with D maybe TRBD2 (6 bases). The CDR3 has 12 amino acids. The germline gives CDR1 LNHDA, CDR2 SQIVND (reference sequence). V shed 5 bases and J shed 7 bases, with 8 bases lying between them. In nucleotides, the CDR3 is TGTGCCAGTAGTGGAGGGTTCGGGGAGCTGTTTTTT. Protein product: CASSGGFGELFF.